This is a list of T cell receptor beta chains from one sample in a study of T cells after yellow fever vaccination. MiXCR was run by TCRdb on the 5' RACE reads, yielding one entry per CDR3 protein. The sample holds approximately 450,000 distinct CDR3 sequences, about 19% seen once. The source material was PBMCs, sampled before the yellow fever booster vaccination. These receptor sequences come from a man aged 18 to 29 who received the YFV17D yellow fever vaccine. Both conserved end residues are part of each CDR3. The D gene is left open where the match is weak.

v_call,d_call,j_call,cdr3_aa
TRBV5-1,.,TRBJ2-1,CASSSTGTFNEQFF
TRBV5-6,.,TRBJ1-5,CASSLWGSNQPQHF
TRBV7-2,TRBD1,TRBJ2-1,CASSVGQGLGEQFF
TRBV20-1,.,TRBJ2-7,CSARATESMEYF
TRBV5-1,.,TRBJ2-3,CASSHEAVRTDTQYF
TRBV6-1,.,TRBJ1-2,CASSEIWGYYGYTF
TRBV28,.,TRBJ1-5,CASSLYRQPQHF
TRBV25-1,.,TRBJ2-6,CASSVGHSGANVLTF
TRBV11-2,.,TRBJ1-2,CASSLEAVGYGYTF
TRBV4-3,.,TRBJ2-3,CASSQDMADPPVTDTQYF
TRBV11-2,.,TRBJ2-3,CASSLELWRDTQYF
TRBV25-1,TRBD1,TRBJ1-2,CASSAYRGGDGYTF
TRBV12-3/TRBV12-4,TRBD2,TRBJ2-1,CASSFGVAGVEEQFF
TRBV5-1,.,TRBJ2-2,CASNLKEGFGELFF
TRBV3-1,.,TRBJ1-2,CASSRTESNYGYTF
TRBV3-1,.,TRBJ2-2,CASSSGTLDTGELFF
TRBV29-1,TRBD1,TRBJ2-7,CSVQGANEQYF
TRBV18,.,TRBJ1-1,CASSGDLGVGTEAFF
TRBV9,.,TRBJ2-3,CASSVGWTSTDTQYF
TRBV12-3/TRBV12-4,.,TRBJ1-2,CASSYNYGYTF
TRBV12-3/TRBV12-4,.,TRBJ1-2,CASSQRQSISYTF
TRBV7-2,TRBD2,TRBJ2-5,CASSLARNQRGERQTQYF
TRBV4-1,.,TRBJ1-4,CASSPSGGPREKLFF
TRBV6-5,TRBD1,TRBJ2-1,CASSDAGTAYNEQFF
TRBV12-3/TRBV12-4,.,TRBJ2-1,CASSLFPYNEQFF
TRBV20-1,TRBD1,TRBJ1-5,CSAVRDRGLGEPQHF
TRBV5-1,.,TRBJ1-2,CASSLERETNYGYTF
TRBV20-1,.,TRBJ1-2,CSARDSGWYGYTF
TRBV4-2,TRBD2,TRBJ2-5,CASSQASGGRQETQYF
TRBV10-3,TRBD1,TRBJ1-5,CAISELGLTGKQPQHF
TRBV5-1,TRBD2,TRBJ2-1,CASERGSSYNEQFF
TRBV4-3,.,TRBJ2-2,CASSLGGTAFTGELFF
TRBV1,.,TRBJ2-3,CTSTGEAGVQFDTQYF
TRBV20-1,TRBD2,TRBJ2-3,CSARDIASGDADTQYF
TRBV27,.,TRBJ1-2,CASSFRLGAYGYTF
TRBV7-2,.,TRBJ1-1,CASSLLGTEAFF
TRBV5-1,TRBD2,TRBJ2-3,CASSFRTSGGTQYF
TRBV11-2,TRBD1,TRBJ2-5,CASSPATGEETQYF
TRBV10-3,.,TRBJ2-6,CAISESGGRSSGANVLTF
TRBV7-2,TRBD1,TRBJ2-3,CASSSFQGGTDTQYF
TRBV27,.,TRBJ1-5,CASSPIGTLSNQPQHF
TRBV12-3/TRBV12-4,.,TRBJ2-2,CASSLRGVAGELFF
TRBV9,.,TRBJ2-5,CASSVSGGNRETQYF
TRBV12-3/TRBV12-4,.,TRBJ2-5,CASASSQGRVETQYF
TRBV6-2/TRBV6-3,.,TRBJ1-5,CASSYSGRGNQPQHF
TRBV12-3/TRBV12-4,TRBD1,TRBJ2-5,CASQGAGETQYF
TRBV5-6,TRBD1,TRBJ2-4,CASSLALRGNIQYF
TRBV6-5,.,TRBJ1-1,CASSPGPWGIAFF